This T cell receptor beta chain appears in the sequencing data of a study of blood T cell repertoires in COVID-19. Repertoires were generated with immunoSEQ multiplex PCR, while TCRdb's copy carries only in-frame clones and drops some. This table has more than 100,000 clones, approximately 88% appearing once. The germline V gene has CDR1 MNHEY and CDR2 SVGAGI. The V and J ends lost 5 bases and 7 bases, in that order; junction bases with no gene match: 6. There are 13 residues in the CDR3. The sequenced material came from peripheral blood. The genes are TRBV6-5 and TRBJ1-2; 8 bases line up with TRBD1. This clonotype was obtained from a woman between 55 and 75 years old with acute or convalescent COVID-19. CDR3 bases: TGTGCCAGCAGTCCGGGACAGGTTAGTGGCTACACCTTC. Protein product: CASSPGQVSGYTF.